A selection of T cell receptor beta chains follows, all from one sample in a study of blood T cell repertoires in COVID-19. This table comes from immunoSEQ multiplex PCR, and its TCRdb copy is limited to in-frame clones, with some not included. The data hold roughly 270,000 clones, with roughly 80% observed a single time. The material sequenced was PBMCs or T cells enriched from blood (not recorded which). Receptor source: a middle-aged man who had been exposed to COVID-19. The CDR3 runs from the conserved cysteine through the conserved F or W. D genes are given only for firm matches. Some rows have no size entry. The others give once, few or many, or a class for an expanded clone.

V gene	D gene	clone size	J gene	CDR3 protein	CDR3 DNA
TRBV25-1	TRBD2	NA	TRBJ2-5	CASEKRERGTLRETQYF	TGTGCCAGCGAAAAGCGGGAGCGGGGGACCTTACGAGAGACCCAGTACTTC
TRBV27	TRBD1	NA	TRBJ2-5	CASRATGAETQYF	TGTGCCAGCAGAGCAACAGGGGCCGAGACCCAGTACTTC
TRBV2	TRBD1	NA	TRBJ2-5	CASSFVQGEETQYF	TGTGCCAGCAGTTTCGTACAGGGGGAGGAGACCCAGTACTTC
TRBV5-4	TRBD2	NA	TRBJ2-3	CASTSGGRADTQYF	TGTGCCAGCACCTCGGGGGGGCGCGCAGATACGCAGTATTTT
TRBV5-6	NA	NA	TRBJ1-3	CASSFPGQGNTIYF	TGTGCCAGCAGCTTCCCGGGACAAGGAAACACCATATATTTT
TRBV6-1	NA	NA	TRBJ2-7	CASSDISYEQYF	TGTGCCAGCAGTGATATTAGCTACGAGCAGTACTTC
TRBV4-2	NA	NA	TRBJ1-5	CASSQEGGGEHSQHF	TGTGCCAGCAGCCAAGAAGGAGGAGGAGAGCATTCCCAGCATTTT
TRBV7-8	NA	NA	TRBJ1-4	CASSLDSVWGLGAGLFF	TGTGCCAGCAGCTTAGATTCCGTTTGGGGGCTCGGGGCTGGACTGTTTTTT
TRBV18	NA	NA	TRBJ1-2	CASSPRGAAGDGYTF	TGTGCCAGCTCACCACGTGGGGCAGCAGGGGATGGCTACACCTTC
TRBV27	TRBD2	NA	TRBJ2-7	CASSLYSGGSSYEQYF	TGTGCCAGCAGTTTATATTCGGGCGGGAGCTCCTACGAGCAGTACTTC
TRBV12-3/TRBV12-4	TRBD1	NA	TRBJ2-2	CASRPGQGRELFF	TGTGCCAGCAGGCCGGGACAGGGACGAGAGCTGTTTTTT
TRBV11-3	NA	NA	TRBJ1-1	CASSFSGGPNTEAFF	TGTGCCAGCAGCTTTTCCGGGGGGCCGAACACTGAAGCTTTCTTT
TRBV19	NA	NA	TRBJ1-1	CASNPRRVTEAFF	TGTGCCAGTAACCCAAGGCGGGTGACTGAAGCTTTCTTT
TRBV19	TRBD2	NA	TRBJ2-5	CASSIGGAVQETQYF	TGTGCCAGTAGTATCGGGGGGGCAGTCCAAGAGACCCAGTACTTC
TRBV20-1	TRBD2	NA	TRBJ2-1	CSASGLAGGNPNEQFF	TGCAGTGCTAGTGGACTAGCGGGAGGGAACCCCAATGAGCAGTTCTTC
TRBV11-2	NA	NA	TRBJ1-4	CASSSERETNEKLFF	TGTGCCAGCAGCTCCGAGAGGGAGACTAATGAAAAACTGTTTTTT
TRBV5-1	TRBD2	few	TRBJ2-7	CASSESKGLGFEQYF	TGCGCCAGCAGCGAAAGCAAGGGACTAGGATTCGAGCAGTACTTC
TRBV11-3	TRBD2	few	TRBJ2-1	CASSSQAGVQYEQFF	TGTGCCAGCAGCTCTCAAGCGGGAGTTCAGTATGAGCAGTTCTTC
TRBV6-5	NA	NA	TRBJ1-5	CASRAGSSNQPQHF	TGTGCCAGCAGGGCCGGGAGTAGCAATCAGCCCCAGCATTTT
TRBV19	TRBD2	NA	TRBJ2-2	CASSIGGGPRLARNTGELFF	TGTGCCAGTAGTATAGGGGGGGGACCCCGACTAGCGAGAAACACCGGGGAGCTGTTTTTT
TRBV30	TRBD1	NA	TRBJ1-2	CAWSLSRGTGGYTF	TGTGCCTGGAGTCTCAGCAGGGGGACCGGTGGCTACACCTTC
TRBV4-1	TRBD1	NA	TRBJ2-1	CASSQRFGDSSYNEQFF	TGCGCCAGCAGCCAAAGATTCGGGGACAGCTCCTACAATGAGCAGTTCTTC
TRBV7-9	NA	NA	TRBJ2-7	CASIMGGDPSEQYF	TGTGCCAGCATCATGGGAGGTGACCCATCCGAGCAGTACTTC
TRBV28	NA	NA	TRBJ2-7	CASSLHGGMGEQYF	TGTGCCAGCAGTTTACACGGCGGGATGGGGGAGCAGTACTTC
TRBV11-2	TRBD2	NA	TRBJ2-3	CASSLSGSTSTDTQYF	TGTGCCAGCAGCTTAAGCGGGAGTACGAGCACAGATACGCAGTATTTT